These T cell receptor beta chains were read from a single sample in a study of identical twins. TCRdb itself ran the 5' RACE reads through MiXCR, one entry per CDR3 protein. The sample includes around 570,000 distinct CDR3 sequences, around 9.6% of them seen just once. The data also belong to a second study, concerning yellow fever vaccine responses in identical twins.

What was sequenced was PBMCs. The source of these receptors is a woman aged 18-29 years in good health. CDR3s include the opening cysteine and the closing phenylalanine or tryptophan. The D gene is left open where the match is weak. The size field is filled for only some rows; it gives once, few, many or a size class.

size: -; V: TRBV20-1; D: -; J: TRBJ2-3; CDR3: CSARSPEVSTDTQYF; DNA: TGCAGTGCTAGATCGCCGGAGGTTAGCACAGATACGCAGTATTTT
size: few; V: TRBV20-1; D: -; J: TRBJ1-5; CDR3: CSAGPSGGFNQPQHF; DNA: TGCAGTGCTGGCCCCTCCGGGGGTTTCAATCAGCCCCAGCATTTT
size: many; V: TRBV30; D: -; J: TRBJ1-2; CDR3: CAWSKGTYYTF; DNA: TGTGCCTGGAGTAAGGGGACATACTACACCTTC
size: -; V: TRBV7-9; D: -; J: TRBJ2-1; CDR3: CASSLTSGFHEQFF; DNA: TGTGCCAGCAGCCTCACCTCAGGGTTCCATGAGCAGTTCTTC
size: few; V: TRBV20-1; D: -; J: TRBJ2-5; CDR3: CSAKNWGETQYF; DNA: TGCAGTGCCAAAAACTGGGGAGAGACCCAGTACTTC
size: many; V: TRBV29-1; D: TRBD2; J: TRBJ2-3; CDR3: CSVSQLAGGPVDTQYF; DNA: TGCAGCGTGTCCCAACTAGCGGGAGGGCCGGTGGATACGCAGTATTTT
size: many; V: TRBV10-2; D: -; J: TRBJ1-1; CDR3: CASSERGGVTEAFF; DNA: TGCGCCAGCAGTGAAAGGGGTGGGGTCACTGAAGCTTTCTTT
size: few; V: TRBV6-2/TRBV6-3; D: TRBD2; J: TRBJ2-1; CDR3: CASSYPILKKRGAVYNEQFF; DNA: TGTGCCAGCAGTTACCCTATCCTAAAAAAGCGGGGGGCGGTTTACAATGAGCAGTTCTTC
size: many; V: TRBV12-3/TRBV12-4; D: -; J: TRBJ2-7; CDR3: CASSLVTDYEQYF; DNA: TGTGCCAGCAGTTTAGTGACAGATTACGAGCAGTACTTC
size: few; V: TRBV7-9; D: -; J: TRBJ2-2; CDR3: CASSPLTSTGELFF; DNA: TGTGCCAGCAGCCCCCTAACATCCACCGGGGAGCTGTTTTTT
size: -; V: TRBV11-2; D: -; J: TRBJ2-7; CDR3: CASSFASSTYEQYF; DNA: TGTGCCAGCAGCTTCGCCTCCTCTACCTACGAGCAGTACTTC
size: many; V: TRBV6-2/TRBV6-3; D: -; J: TRBJ2-4; CDR3: CASNPGGGIQYF; DNA: TGTGCCAGCAACCCCGGGGGAGGCATTCAGTACTTC
size: -; V: TRBV30; D: -; J: TRBJ1-2; CDR3: CAWRDRLYGYTF; DNA: TGTGCCTGGAGGGACAGACTCTATGGCTACACCTTC
size: few; V: TRBV5-6; D: -; J: TRBJ2-2; CDR3: CASSLAAGPGELFF; DNA: TGTGCCAGCAGCTTGGCCGCAGGCCCCGGGGAGCTGTTTTTT
size: -; V: TRBV30; D: -; J: TRBJ2-7; CDR3: CAWRGNRVGEQYF; DNA: TGTGCCTGGAGGGGGAACAGGGTGGGAGAGCAGTACTTC
size: few; V: TRBV7-9; D: -; J: TRBJ2-7; CDR3: CASSLSPGAYEQYF; DNA: TGTGCCAGCAGCTTAAGTCCAGGAGCCTACGAGCAGTACTTC
size: -; V: TRBV7-3; D: TRBD1; J: TRBJ1-6; CDR3: CASSFQGAGSPLHF; DNA: TGTGCCAGCAGCTTCCAGGGGGCAGGTTCACCCCTCCACTTT
size: few; V: TRBV25-1; D: -; J: TRBJ2-1; CDR3: CASGAADFSYNEQFF; DNA: TGTGCCAGCGGGGCTGCCGACTTTTCCTACAATGAGCAGTTCTTC
size: many; V: TRBV29-1; D: -; J: TRBJ1-5; CDR3: CSVAPGPNQPQHF; DNA: TGCAGCGTTGCACCGGGCCCTAATCAGCCCCAGCATTTT
size: few; V: TRBV3-1; D: TRBD1; J: TRBJ2-5; CDR3: CASSRRSTGPRETQYF; DNA: TGTGCCAGCAGCCGTCGGTCGACAGGGCCGAGAGAGACCCAGTACTTC
size: few; V: TRBV18; D: TRBD2; J: TRBJ2-1; CDR3: CASSPLPTSGGGNEQFF; DNA: TGTGCCAGCTCACCACTCCCGACTAGCGGGGGGGGGAATGAGCAGTTCTTC
size: -; V: TRBV7-3; D: TRBD1; J: TRBJ2-7; CDR3: CASSSQTGEAYEQYF; DNA: TGTGCCAGCAGCTCCCAGACAGGGGAGGCCTACGAGCAGTACTTC
size: many; V: TRBV12-3/TRBV12-4; D: -; J: TRBJ2-3; CDR3: CASSPSASTDTQYF; DNA: TGTGCCAGCAGCCCAAGCGCCAGCACAGATACGCAGTATTTT
size: few; V: TRBV3-1; D: TRBD2; J: TRBJ2-4; CDR3: CASSQGGDIQYF; DNA: TGTGCCAGCAGCCAGGGGGGGGACATTCAGTACTTC
size: few; V: TRBV30; D: -; J: TRBJ2-3; CDR3: CAWSRQVLRTDTQYF; DNA: TGTGCCTGGAGTAGACAGGTCTTACGCACAGATACGCAGTATTTT
size: -; V: TRBV12-2; D: -; J: TRBJ2-1; CDR3: CASRLAFLASGGSYNEQFF; DNA: TGTGCAAGTCGCTTAGCGTTCCTTGCTAGCGGGGGGTCCTACAATGAGCAGTTCTTC
size: -; V: TRBV2; D: -; J: TRBJ2-7; CDR3: CASQLETYEQYF; DNA: TGTGCCAGCCAACTAGAGACCTACGAGCAGTACTTC